A selection of T cell receptor beta chains follows, all from one sample in a study of blood T cell repertoires in COVID-19. Data came from immunoSEQ multiplex PCR; TCRdb stores just in-frame clones and leaves some out. The sample lists approximately 250,000 clones, 80% to 90% occurring once. Sequenced: peripheral blood. These receptors came from a middle-aged man with acute or convalescent COVID-19. CDR3s include the opening cysteine and the closing phenylalanine or tryptophan. D genes are given only for firm matches. Some rows mark clone size as missing; the rest say once, few, many or name a class of expanded clone.

>TRBV28|few|TRBJ2-1|.
TGTGCCACCGGTAGTGCATGGACTGGGGAGCAGTTCTTC
CATGSAWTGEQFF
>TRBV5-1|.|TRBJ2-2|.
TGCGCCAGCAGCTTACAGGGTAAATTTGACACCGGGGAGCTGTTTTTT
CASSLQGKFDTGELFF
>TRBV28|.|TRBJ1-5|.
TGTGCCAGCCATGACAGAGGCAATCAGCCCCAGCATTTT
CASHDRGNQPQHF
>TRBV12-5|.|TRBJ2-4|.
TGTGCTAGTGCCCCTACCGACGGGGACATTCAGTACTTC
CASAPTDGDIQYF
>TRBV9|.|TRBJ2-2|TRBD1
TGTGCCAGCAGCTTGGGACAGGGGAACACCGGGGAGCTGTTTTTT
CASSLGQGNTGELFF
>TRBV15|.|TRBJ2-3|.
TGTGCCACCAGCAGTTACAGGGTAGGGACAGATACGCAGTATTTT
CATSSYRVGTDTQYF
>TRBV5-1|.|TRBJ2-2|.
TGCGCCAGCAGCCCCCGGGGCACCGGGGAGCTGTTTTTT
CASSPRGTGELFF
>TRBV6-6|.|TRBJ1-5|TRBD1
TGTGCCAGCACCAAAAGGACAGGGATGAGCAATCAGCCCCAGCATTTT
CASTKRTGMSNQPQHF
>TRBV2|.|TRBJ2-3|TRBD1
TGTGCCAGCAGTCTTCCGGGACAGGCAACAGATACGCAGTATTTT
CASSLPGQATDTQYF
>TRBV2|.|TRBJ2-7|TRBD2
TGTGCCAGCACTTTGGGACTAGCGGGAGCGGGTTCCTACGAGCAGTACTTC
CASTLGLAGAGSYEQYF
>TRBV11-2|.|TRBJ2-2|TRBD2
TGTGCCAGCAGCTTAGTCCGAGCGGGGGATGGCGGGGAGCTGTTTTTT
CASSLVRAGDGGELFF
>TRBV7-8|.|TRBJ2-3|TRBD2
TGTGCCAGCAGCTTAGTTCGGGCTAGCGGGAGGCCAGATACGCAGTATTTT
CASSLVRASGRPDTQYF
>TRBV5-6|.|TRBJ1-2|.
TGTGCCAGCAGCCCACTCCTGGACAATACTAACTATGGCTACACCTTC
CASSPLLDNTNYGYTF
>TRBV4-1|.|TRBJ2-3|.
TGCGCCAGCAGCCAAGGACGACTAGTCGAAGTGGCAGATACGCAGTATTTT
CASSQGRLVEVADTQYF
>TRBV27|.|TRBJ2-7|.
TGTGCCAGCAGTAGGAGGTCACCTTCCTACGAGCAGTACTTC
CASSRRSPSYEQYF